Listed below are T cell receptor beta chains from one sample, sequenced in a study of CD8+CD57+ T cells in acquired aplastic anemia. A single record per CDR3 protein comes from TCRdb applying MiXCR to the reads. The profile shows about 150,000 distinct CDR3 sequences, roughly half of them singletons. The sequenced sample was sorted CD4+, CD8+, or CD8+CD57+ T cells (not recorded which) from PBMCs. The receptors shown here come from a human donor with aplastic anemia. The CDR3 runs from the conserved cysteine through the conserved F or W. The D gene is left open where the match is weak. Only some rows state a clone size, as once, few, many or a class for expanded clones.

clone_size | j_call | v_call | d_call | cdr3_length | cdr3_aa | cdr3_nt
once | TRBJ2-5 | TRBV6-1 | - | 16 | CASGLEGLVGRGTQYF | TGTGCCAGCGGCCTGGAGGGACTCGTAGGAAGGGGGACCCAGTACTTC
- | TRBJ1-2 | TRBV10-3 | TRBD1 | 14 | CAISLTGDSYGYTF | TGTGCCATCAGTCTAACAGGGGATAGCTATGGCTACACCTTC
- | TRBJ2-7 | TRBV2 | - | 16 | CASSDSTSRLVLEQYF | TGTGCCAGCAGTGACTCAACCTCCAGACTAGTTCTCGAGCAGTACTTC
many | TRBJ2-5 | TRBV3-1 | - | 14 | CASSQRPRSETQYF | TGTGCCAGCAGCCAGCGGCCTCGGTCCGAGACCCAGTACTTC
- | TRBJ1-1 | TRBV11-2 | - | 13 | CASSLVGRTEAFF | TGTGCCAGCAGCTTGGTAGGGAGGACTGAAGCTTTCTTT
many | TRBJ1-2 | TRBV7-9 | TRBD1 | 13 | CASSIDRGNGYTF | TGTGCCAGCAGCATCGACAGGGGAAATGGCTACACCTTC
few | TRBJ2-7 | TRBV15 | TRBD2 | 16 | CATSSSREGPKGEQYF | TGTGCCACCAGCAGCTCCCGGGAGGGCCCAAAGGGAGAGCAGTACTTC
few | TRBJ1-5 | TRBV20-1 | - | 13 | CSALRGGNQPQHF | TGCAGTGCTCTCCGTGGCGGCAATCAGCCCCAGCATTTT
- | TRBJ1-1 | TRBV7-2 | - | 12 | CASSSINGEAFF | TGTGCCAGCAGCTCCATAAACGGGGAGGCTTTCTTT
- | TRBJ2-7 | TRBV15 | - | 13 | CATSRDPDYEQYF | TGTGCCACCAGCAGAGATCCAGATTACGAGCAGTACTTC
- | TRBJ1-2 | TRBV25-1 | - | 14 | CASNFGAGNYGYTF | TGTGCCAGCAACTTTGGTGCAGGGAACTATGGCTACACCTTC
few | TRBJ2-7 | TRBV10-3 | - | 14 | CAISGTAAPYEQYF | TGTGCCATCAGTGGGACTGCCGCCCCCTACGAGCAGTACTTC
many | TRBJ2-5 | TRBV13 | TRBD1 | 13 | CASSITGVETQYF | TGTGCCAGCAGCATCACAGGGGTAGAGACCCAGTACTTC
- | TRBJ1-1 | TRBV6-5 | - | 13 | CASSYSWNTEAFF | TGTGCCAGCAGTTATAGTTGGAACACTGAAGCTTTCTTT
few | TRBJ2-7 | TRBV27 | - | 14 | CASSFQGGPYEQYF | TGTGCCAGCAGTTTCCAGGGGGGCCCCTACGAGCAGTACTTC
- | TRBJ1-2 | TRBV10-1 | - | 13 | CASSERPNYGYTF | TGCGCCAGCAGTGAGCGACCTAACTATGGCTACACCTTC
few | TRBJ2-7 | TRBV5-1 | TRBD1 | 14 | CASSAGQGAHEQYF | TGCGCCAGCAGCGCGGGACAGGGGGCCCACGAGCAGTACTTC
once | TRBJ1-2 | TRBV19 | TRBD1 | 14 | CASATGGNPDGYTF | TGTGCCAGTGCGACAGGGGGCAATCCAGATGGCTACACCTTC
- | TRBJ2-4 | TRBV6-5 | TRBD1 | 13 | CASSWGTGVEWHF | TGTGCCAGCAGTTGGGGGACAGGGGTTGAATGGCACTTC
few | TRBJ1-1 | TRBV10-3 | TRBD1 | 15 | CAISTDRGRNTEAFF | TGTGCCATCAGTACTGACAGGGGGAGGAACACTGAAGCTTTCTTT
- | TRBJ1-5 | TRBV10-1 | - | 12 | CASSDSGQPQHF | TGCGCCAGCAGTGATAGCGGGCAGCCCCAGCATTTT
- | TRBJ2-1 | TRBV6-2/TRBV6-3 | - | 14 | CASTPSAGNNEQFF | TGTGCCAGCACCCCTTCGGCGGGAAACAATGAGCAGTTCTTC
many | TRBJ2-3 | TRBV6-5 | - | 13 | CASSWGLRDTQYF | TGTGCCAGCAGTTGGGGACTCAGAGATACGCAGTATTTT
many | TRBJ2-5 | TRBV5-4 | - | 13 | CASSDPPGETQYF | TGTGCCAGCAGTGACCCCCCCGGGGAGACCCAGTACTTC
- | TRBJ2-6 | TRBV5-6 | - | 15 | CASILRGSGANVLTF | TGTGCCAGCATCCTCAGGGGCTCTGGGGCCAACGTCCTGACTTTC
- | TRBJ2-7 | TRBV10-3 | TRBD2 | 17 | CAISHPRFGRGAYEQYF | TGTGCCATCAGCCACCCCCGATTCGGACGGGGGGCCTACGAGCAGTACTTC
- | TRBJ2-2 | TRBV2 | TRBD2 | 13 | CASSRTSLVELFF | TGTGCCAGCAGCCGGACTAGCCTTGTGGAGCTGTTTTTT
many | TRBJ2-1 | TRBV11-2 | TRBD2 | 16 | CASSPRTSAPYNEQFF | TGTGCCAGCAGCCCTCGTACTAGCGCGCCCTACAATGAGCAGTTCTTC
- | TRBJ2-7 | TRBV11-1 | TRBD2 | 20 | CASSLASTSTGTSGSYEQYF | TGTGCCAGCAGCTTAGCCTCCACTAGCACAGGGACTAGCGGGAGCTACGAGCAGTACTTC
- | TRBJ2-7 | TRBV14 | TRBD2 | 15 | CASSVASGDSYEQYF | TGTGCCAGCAGCGTAGCTAGCGGGGACTCCTACGAGCAGTACTTC
few | TRBJ2-2 | TRBV24-1 | - | 14 | CATRGREETGELFF | TGTGCCACCCGAGGAAGGGAGGAGACCGGGGAGCTGTTTTTT
- | TRBJ2-5 | TRBV7-2 | TRBD2 | 15 | CASSLGPSGGETQYF | TGTGCCAGCAGCTTAGGTCCTAGCGGGGGTGAGACCCAGTACTTC
- | TRBJ1-2 | TRBV2 | - | 16 | CASSGGSMGIDYGYTF | TGTGCCAGCAGTGGTGGGTCGATGGGTATAGACTATGGCTACACCTTC
- | TRBJ2-5 | TRBV27 | - | 15 | CASSLSDGVRETQYF | TGTGCCAGCAGTTTATCGGACGGGGTACGGGAGACCCAGTACTTC
many | TRBJ2-1 | TRBV20-1 | - | 14 | CSARMVGGRFEQFF | TGCAGTGCTAGGATGGTGGGGGGCAGGTTTGAGCAGTTCTTC
many | TRBJ2-3 | TRBV2 | - | 14 | CASKGTAQTDTQYF | TGTGCCAGCAAAGGGACGGCCCAGACAGATACGCAGTATTTT
many | TRBJ1-2 | TRBV14 | - | 17 | CASSQEGGRSSNYGYTF | TGTGCCAGCAGCCAAGAGGGGGGCAGGTCTTCTAACTATGGCTACACCTTC
- | TRBJ2-2 | TRBV20-1 | TRBD2 | 15 | CSASVGTSGTGELFF | TGCAGTGCCTCCGTCGGGACTAGCGGTACCGGGGAGCTGTTTTTT
once | TRBJ1-5 | TRBV7-2 | TRBD1 | 13 | CASSLTGVQPQHF | TGTGCCAGCAGCCTGACAGGGGTTCAGCCCCAGCATTTT
few | TRBJ2-3 | TRBV20-1 | - | 14 | CSASEGGGTDTQYF | TGCAGTGCTAGCGAGGGGGGCGGCACAGATACGCAGTATTTT
- | TRBJ1-1 | TRBV20-1 | - | 11 | CSARSNTEAFF | TGCAGTGCTAGGTCGAACACTGAAGCTTTCTTT
once | TRBJ1-4 | TRBV19 | - | 13 | CASSIGGPEKLFF | TGTGCCAGTAGTATCGGGGGACCTGAAAAACTGTTTTTT